This is a list of T cell receptor beta chains from one sample in a study of blood T cell repertoires in COVID-19. TCRdb's table, derived via immunoSEQ multiplex PCR, lists solely in-frame clones and lacks some. The sample has 180,000 or so clones, roughly 88% seen once. Sequences were obtained from PBMCs or T cells enriched from blood (not recorded which). All receptors come from a woman aged 55-69 years who had recovered from COVID-19. CDR3s include the opening cysteine and the closing phenylalanine or tryptophan. The order of the fields is V gene, CDR3 protein.

>TRBV6-5
CASTGTGSFGYTF
>TRBV9
CASSATGPQEQFF
>TRBV5-1
CASSLGGTDRTRNNEQFF
>TRBV20-1
CSASGGQPQHF
>TRBV10-3
CAIRKTGTEAFF
>TRBV19
CASSIQGTATNTEAFF
>TRBV21-1
CASRTQDSLTSGRVETQYF
>TRBV2
CASSSSGGEKDTQYF
>TRBV5-1
CASSISGGPYEQYF
>TRBV10-3
CAISDRGNNQPQHF
>TRBV6-5
CASSHTTGGGNTIYF
>TRBV7-3
CASSLGRGNSPLHF
>TRBV5-1
CASSTTGSNTEAFF
>TRBV18
CASSPSQQETQYF
>TRBV6-5
CASRETGNQPQHF
>TRBV19
CASSMNRRGYTF
>TRBV9
CASSVGGGGVYNEQFF
>TRBV5-1
CASSLSTQYEQYF
>TRBV7-2
CASSYSGTGHNQPQHF
>TRBV7-9
CASRPLLAGGPADTQYF
>TRBV2
CASMQSRAGNEQFF
>TRBV3-1/TRBV3-2
CASSQPKLGQYTQYF
>TRBV11-2
CASSPGQWAKNTGELFF
>TRBV2
CASSSSYAGGNTGELFF
>TRBV6-5
CASSFSRTSTDTQYF
>TRBV6-5
CASRLRGEQYF
>TRBV9
CASSRQGFETQYF
>TRBV9
CASTRLAGVLETDTQYF
>TRBV28
CASSPTREEAEQFF
>TRBV7-9
CASSEWDRESYGYTF
>TRBV28
CASSPAGKIGEWTQYF
>TRBV5-1
CASSLTTGPSRGYTF
>TRBV28
CASSTPGGVKVAQYF
>TRBV6-5
CASRRASNQPQHF
>TRBV30
CAWSGGGYEQYF
>TRBV11-2
CASSLTGTGAFNTEAFF
>TRBV6-5
CASSYAERDQPQHF
>TRBV7-9
CASSLSTLNNYGYTF
>TRBV7-9
CATGRGAEGYTF
>TRBV5-1
CASSLRGFSGNTIYF